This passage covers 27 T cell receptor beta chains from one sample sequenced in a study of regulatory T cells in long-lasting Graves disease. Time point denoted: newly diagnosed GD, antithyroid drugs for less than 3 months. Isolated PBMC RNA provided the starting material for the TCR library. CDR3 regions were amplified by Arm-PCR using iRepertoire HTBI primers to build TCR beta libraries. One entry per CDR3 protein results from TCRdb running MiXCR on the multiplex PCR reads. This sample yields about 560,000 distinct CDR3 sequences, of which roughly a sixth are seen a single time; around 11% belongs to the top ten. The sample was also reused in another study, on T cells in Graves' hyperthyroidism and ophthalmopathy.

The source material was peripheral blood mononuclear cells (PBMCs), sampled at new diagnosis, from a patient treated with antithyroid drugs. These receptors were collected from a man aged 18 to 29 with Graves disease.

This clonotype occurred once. CDR3 region: CASSQRQGANTGELFF. The CDR3 coding sequence is TGTGCCAGCAGCCAACGACAGGGGGCGAACACCGGGGAGCTGTTTTTT. The chain has TRBV5-6 and TRBJ2-2, with 9 bases lining up with TRBD1. Looked up from germline, CDR1 is SGHDT and CDR2 is YYEEEE. J was trimmed by 0 bases and V by 4 bases; bases with no gene match: 4. The CDR3 extends over 16 amino acids.

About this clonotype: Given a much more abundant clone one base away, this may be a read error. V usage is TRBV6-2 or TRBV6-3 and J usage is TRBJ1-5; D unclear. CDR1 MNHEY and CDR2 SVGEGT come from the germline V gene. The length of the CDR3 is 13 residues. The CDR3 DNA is TGTGCCGGCAGTTACGCGGGGAATCAGCCCCAGCATTTT. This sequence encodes CAGSYAGNQPQHF.

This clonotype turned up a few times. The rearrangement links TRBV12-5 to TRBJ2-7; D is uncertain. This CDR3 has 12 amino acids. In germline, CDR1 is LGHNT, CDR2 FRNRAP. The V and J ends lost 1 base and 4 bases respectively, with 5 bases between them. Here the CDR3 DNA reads TGTGCTAGTGGTTTGGGACTTTACGAGCAGTACTTC. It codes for CASGLGLYEQYF.

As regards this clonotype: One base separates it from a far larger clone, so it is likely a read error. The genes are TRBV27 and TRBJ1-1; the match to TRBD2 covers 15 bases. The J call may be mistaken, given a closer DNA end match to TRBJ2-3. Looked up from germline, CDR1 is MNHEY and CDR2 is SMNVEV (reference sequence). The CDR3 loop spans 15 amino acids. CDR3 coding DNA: TGTGCCAGCAGTTGGACTAGCGGGAGGGCATATACGCAGTATTTT. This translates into CASSWTSGRAYTQYF.

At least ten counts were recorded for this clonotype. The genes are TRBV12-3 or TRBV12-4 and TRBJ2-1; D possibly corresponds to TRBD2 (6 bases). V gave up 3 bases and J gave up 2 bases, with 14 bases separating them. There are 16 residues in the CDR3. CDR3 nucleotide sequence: TGTGCCAGCAGTTTCGGCCGGGAGTTCGCCTACAATGAGCAGTTCTTC. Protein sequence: CASSFGREFAYNEQFF.

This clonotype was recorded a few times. The CDR3 DNA follows: TGCAGCGTTGAGACAGCCGGAGCCTACGAGCAGTACTTC. Protein sequence: CSVETAGAYEQYF. The V and J genes are TRBV29-1 and TRBJ2-7, with D perhaps matching TRBD1 (5 bases). This CDR3 has 13 residues. Germline loops: CDR1 SQVTM, CDR2 ANQGSEA. V was pared by 3 bases and J by 2 bases, with 11 bases between.

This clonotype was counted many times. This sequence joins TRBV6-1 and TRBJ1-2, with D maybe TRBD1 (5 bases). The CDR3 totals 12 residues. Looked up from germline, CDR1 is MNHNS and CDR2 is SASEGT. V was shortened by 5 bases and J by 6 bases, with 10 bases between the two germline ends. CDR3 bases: TGTGCCAGCAGTAGGGGTTCCAATGGCTACACCTTC. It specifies CASSRGSNGYTF.

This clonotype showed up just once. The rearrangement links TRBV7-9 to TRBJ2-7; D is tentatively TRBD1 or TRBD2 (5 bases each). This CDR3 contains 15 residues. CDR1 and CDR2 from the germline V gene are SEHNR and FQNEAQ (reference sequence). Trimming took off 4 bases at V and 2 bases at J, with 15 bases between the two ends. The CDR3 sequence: CASSSRDGGPYEQYF. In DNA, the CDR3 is TGTGCCAGCAGCTCCCGGGACGGCGGACCCTACGAGCAGTACTTC.

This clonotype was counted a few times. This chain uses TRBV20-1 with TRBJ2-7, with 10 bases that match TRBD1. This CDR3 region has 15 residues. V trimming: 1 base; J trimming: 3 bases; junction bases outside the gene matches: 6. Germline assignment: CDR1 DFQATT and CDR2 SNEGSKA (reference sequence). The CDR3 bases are TGCAGTGCTAGAGGGCAAGACAGGGGGCTCTACGAGCAGTACTTC. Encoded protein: CSARGQDRGLYEQYF.

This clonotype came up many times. The CDR3: CASGPGSTDTQYF. CDR3 coding DNA: TGTGCCAGCGGGCCGGGTAGCACAGATACGCAGTATTTT. The V gene is TRBV28, the J gene TRBJ2-3, with D hard to call. CDR1 and CDR2 from the germline V gene are MDHEN and SYDVKM. The CDR3 runs to 13 residues. V shed 8 bases and J shed 0 bases, with 9 bases lying between them.

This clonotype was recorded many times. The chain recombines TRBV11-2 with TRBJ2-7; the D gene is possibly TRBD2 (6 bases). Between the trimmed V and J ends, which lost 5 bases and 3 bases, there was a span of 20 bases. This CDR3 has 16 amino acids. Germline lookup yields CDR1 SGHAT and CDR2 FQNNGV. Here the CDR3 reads CASSQAGGATIYEQYF. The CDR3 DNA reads TGTGCCAGCAGCCAAGCGGGTGGGGCGACGATCTACGAGCAGTACTTC.

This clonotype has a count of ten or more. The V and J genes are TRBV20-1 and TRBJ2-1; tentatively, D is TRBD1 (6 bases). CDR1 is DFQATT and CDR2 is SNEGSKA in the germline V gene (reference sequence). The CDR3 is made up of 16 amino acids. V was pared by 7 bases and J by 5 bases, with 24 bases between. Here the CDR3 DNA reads TGCAGTGTCCCAGCCCAGTCAGGGGCCTTACACAATGAGCAGTTCTTC. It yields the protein CSVPAQSGALHNEQFF.

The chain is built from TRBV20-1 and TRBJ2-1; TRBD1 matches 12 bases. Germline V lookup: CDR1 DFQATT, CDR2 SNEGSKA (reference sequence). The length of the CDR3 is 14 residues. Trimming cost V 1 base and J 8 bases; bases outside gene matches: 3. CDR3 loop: CSARVGQGAYEQFF. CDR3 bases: TGCAGTGCTAGAGTGGGACAGGGGGCATATGAGCAGTTCTTC.

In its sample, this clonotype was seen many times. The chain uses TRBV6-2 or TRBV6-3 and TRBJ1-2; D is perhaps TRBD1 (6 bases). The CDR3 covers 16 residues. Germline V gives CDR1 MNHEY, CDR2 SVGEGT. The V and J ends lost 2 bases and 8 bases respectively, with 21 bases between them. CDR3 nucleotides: TGTGCCAGCAGTTACAGGCCGGGACACCTCTCCGAAGGCTACACCTTC. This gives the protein CASSYRPGHLSEGYTF.

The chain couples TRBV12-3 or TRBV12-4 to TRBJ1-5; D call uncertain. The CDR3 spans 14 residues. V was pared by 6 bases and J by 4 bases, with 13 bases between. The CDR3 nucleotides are TGTGCCAGCAGCCCGACCACACCTAATCAGCCCCAGCATTTT. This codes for CASSPTTPNQPQHF.

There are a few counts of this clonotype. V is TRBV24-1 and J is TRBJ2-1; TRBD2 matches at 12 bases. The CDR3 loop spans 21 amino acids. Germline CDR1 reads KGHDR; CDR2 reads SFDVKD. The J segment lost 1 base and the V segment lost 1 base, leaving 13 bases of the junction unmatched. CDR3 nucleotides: TGTGCCACCAGTGATTTTATTGGGCGTCTAGCGGGAGGGCCGTCCTACAATGAGCAGTTCTTC. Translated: CATSDFIGRLAGGPSYNEQFF.

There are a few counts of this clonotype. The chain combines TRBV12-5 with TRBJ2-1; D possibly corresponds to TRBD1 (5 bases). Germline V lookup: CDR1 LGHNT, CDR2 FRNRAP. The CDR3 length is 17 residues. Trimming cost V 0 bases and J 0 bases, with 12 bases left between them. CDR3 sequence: CASGLVWQGSSYNEQFF. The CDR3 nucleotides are TGTGCTAGTGGTTTGGTATGGCAGGGAAGCTCCTACAATGAGCAGTTCTTC.

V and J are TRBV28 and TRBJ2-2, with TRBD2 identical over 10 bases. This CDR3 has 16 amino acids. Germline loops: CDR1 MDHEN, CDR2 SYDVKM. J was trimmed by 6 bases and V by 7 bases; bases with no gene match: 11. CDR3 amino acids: CASKFLAGERAGELFF. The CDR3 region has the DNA TGTGCCAGCAAGTTCCTAGCGGGAGAAAGGGCCGGGGAGCTGTTTTTT.

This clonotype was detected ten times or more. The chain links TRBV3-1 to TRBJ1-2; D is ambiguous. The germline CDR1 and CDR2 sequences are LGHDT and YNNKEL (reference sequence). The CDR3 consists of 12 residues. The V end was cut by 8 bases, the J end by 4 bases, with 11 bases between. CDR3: CASGGAGYGYTF. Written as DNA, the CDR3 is TGTGCCAGCGGCGGAGCGGGCTATGGCTACACCTTC.

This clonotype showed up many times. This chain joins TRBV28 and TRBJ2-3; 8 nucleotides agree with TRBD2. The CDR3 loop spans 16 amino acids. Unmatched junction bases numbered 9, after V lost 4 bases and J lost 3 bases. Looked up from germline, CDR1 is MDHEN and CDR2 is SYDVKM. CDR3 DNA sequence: TGTGCCAGCAGTTCCTCAAGCGGGAGTGGGACAGATACGCAGTATTTT. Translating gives CASSSSSGSGTDTQYF.

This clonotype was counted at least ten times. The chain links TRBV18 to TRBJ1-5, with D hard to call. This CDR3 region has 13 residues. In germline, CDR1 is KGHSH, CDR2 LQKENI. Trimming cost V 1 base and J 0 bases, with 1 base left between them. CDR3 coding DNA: TGTGCCAGCTCACCACATAGCAATCAGCCCCAGCATTTT. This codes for CASSPHSNQPQHF.

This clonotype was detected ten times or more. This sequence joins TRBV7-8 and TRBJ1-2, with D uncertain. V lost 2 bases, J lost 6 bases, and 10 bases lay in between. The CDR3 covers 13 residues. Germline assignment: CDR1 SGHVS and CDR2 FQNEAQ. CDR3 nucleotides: TGTGCCAGCAGCTTATTTGAGAATCATGGCTACACCTTC. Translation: CASSLFENHGYTF.

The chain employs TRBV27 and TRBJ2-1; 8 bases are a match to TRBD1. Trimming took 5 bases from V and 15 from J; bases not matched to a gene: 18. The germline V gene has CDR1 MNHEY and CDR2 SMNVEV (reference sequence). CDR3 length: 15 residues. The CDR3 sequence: CASSPRQGRTPLGFF. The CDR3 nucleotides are TGTGCCAGCAGTCCTCGACAGGGGAGGACCCCCCTAGGGTTCTTC.

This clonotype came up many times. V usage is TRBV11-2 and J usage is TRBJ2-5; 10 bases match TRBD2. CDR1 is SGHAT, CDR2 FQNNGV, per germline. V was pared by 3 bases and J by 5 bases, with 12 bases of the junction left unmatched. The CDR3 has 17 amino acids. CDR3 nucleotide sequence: TGTGCCAGCAGCTTCGGCCTAGCGGGAGCTTTGGGGGAGACCCAGTACTTC. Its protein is CASSFGLAGALGETQYF.

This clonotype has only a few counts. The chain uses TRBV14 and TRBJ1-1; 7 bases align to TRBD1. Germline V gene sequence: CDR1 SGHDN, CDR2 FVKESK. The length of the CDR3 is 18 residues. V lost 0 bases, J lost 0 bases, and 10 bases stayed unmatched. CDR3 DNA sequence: TGTGCCAGCAGCCAAGATTTAAGGACAGGCCCTCTGAACACTGAAGCTTTCTTT. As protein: CASSQDLRTGPLNTEAFF.

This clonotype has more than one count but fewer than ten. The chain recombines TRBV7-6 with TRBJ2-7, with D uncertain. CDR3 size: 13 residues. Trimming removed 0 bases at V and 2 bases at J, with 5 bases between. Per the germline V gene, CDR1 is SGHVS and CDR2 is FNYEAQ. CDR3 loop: CASSLANAYEQYF. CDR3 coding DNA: TGTGCCAGCAGCTTAGCCAACGCCTACGAGCAGTACTTC.

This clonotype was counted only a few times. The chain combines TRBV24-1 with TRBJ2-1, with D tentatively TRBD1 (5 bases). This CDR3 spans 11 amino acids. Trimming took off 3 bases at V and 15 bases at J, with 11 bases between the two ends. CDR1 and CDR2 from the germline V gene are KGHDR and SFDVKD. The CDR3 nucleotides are TGTGCCACCAGTGATCCTTTAAGGGGGTTCTTC. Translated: CATSDPLRGFF.